The T cell receptor beta chain described here comes from a study of blood T cell repertoires in COVID-19 (TCRdb year 2020). The study in broad terms: Samples from collaborators originated in the United States, Italy and Spain and spanned both the acute and convalescent phases of COVID-19. The material from the prospective study consisted of cDNA or gDNA derived from T cells, B-cell-depleted T cells, or PBMCs. The dataset comprised deeply sampled blood TCRbeta repertoires from subjects exposed to, actively infected with, or recovered from COVID-19. Samples were obtained from the ongoing ImmuneRACE study (first 160 participants) and from 1,254 subjects provided by 6 global collaborators. Nearly every sample came with metadata listing a de-identified subject ID, COVID-19 status, age in years and sex. Where available, HLA class I and class II types were obtained from metadata supplied by the sample provider rather than from assay-based typing. The repertoires were made available in a free public database intended to serve as a resource for research on the immune response to SARS-CoV-2.

Collaborating institutions collected whole blood in K2EDTA tubes following their own protocols. For TCRbeta analysis, collaborators shipped samples as frozen whole blood, isolated PBMCs, or DNA extracted from either of those sample types. TCRbeta CDR3 regions were amplified from genomic DNA using the immunoSEQ Assay, a bias-controlled multiplex PCR. The study's processing was this. The number of nucleated cells in each sample was estimated by amplification of reference gene primers within the assay. To quantify the absolute abundance of each unique TCRbeta CDR3 rearrangement, sequence reads were collapsed and filtered. For each sample, productive Simpson clonality was calculated as the square root of Simpson's diversity index over productive rearrangements. TCRdb's version of the immuneACCESS table is confined to in-frame rearrangements and falls short of the full clone set. An unresolved V gene accounts for under half of the shortfall where checked; the remainder is of unknown origin. Clone size and V and J calls were adopted from that table, with D and trimming inferred from the DNA. Present in this sample are 90,000 to 100,000 clones, 75% to 85% of which were seen just once. In total, the top ten clones hold approximately 25% of the sample.

Note on this clone: Its antigen is unknown. Base quality data are lacking; no much larger clone is found one base away.

From a lookup of the germline V gene, CDR1 and CDR2 are SNHLY and FYNNEI. V is clipped by 7 bases and J by 2 bases, and the sequence between their germline boundaries is 10 bases long. The CDR3 sequence holds 13 residues, the cysteine and phenylalanine included. The read is trimmed to its CDR3 DNA, 39 bases read in frame from base 1. Results the study describes overall, beyond this receptor: The quantity of clinical and demographic metadata differed by source and by participant and was supplied without curation.

Sequencing was performed on peripheral blood. The sequence derives from a man aged 70 or older with acute or convalescent COVID-19. The chain couples TRBV2 to TRBJ2-3, and the D gene may be TRBD1, 5 bases matching. Here the CDR3 is given as CASMGQTTDTQYF. The DNA sequence is TGTGCCAGCATGGGGCAGACCACAGATACGCAGTATTTT.